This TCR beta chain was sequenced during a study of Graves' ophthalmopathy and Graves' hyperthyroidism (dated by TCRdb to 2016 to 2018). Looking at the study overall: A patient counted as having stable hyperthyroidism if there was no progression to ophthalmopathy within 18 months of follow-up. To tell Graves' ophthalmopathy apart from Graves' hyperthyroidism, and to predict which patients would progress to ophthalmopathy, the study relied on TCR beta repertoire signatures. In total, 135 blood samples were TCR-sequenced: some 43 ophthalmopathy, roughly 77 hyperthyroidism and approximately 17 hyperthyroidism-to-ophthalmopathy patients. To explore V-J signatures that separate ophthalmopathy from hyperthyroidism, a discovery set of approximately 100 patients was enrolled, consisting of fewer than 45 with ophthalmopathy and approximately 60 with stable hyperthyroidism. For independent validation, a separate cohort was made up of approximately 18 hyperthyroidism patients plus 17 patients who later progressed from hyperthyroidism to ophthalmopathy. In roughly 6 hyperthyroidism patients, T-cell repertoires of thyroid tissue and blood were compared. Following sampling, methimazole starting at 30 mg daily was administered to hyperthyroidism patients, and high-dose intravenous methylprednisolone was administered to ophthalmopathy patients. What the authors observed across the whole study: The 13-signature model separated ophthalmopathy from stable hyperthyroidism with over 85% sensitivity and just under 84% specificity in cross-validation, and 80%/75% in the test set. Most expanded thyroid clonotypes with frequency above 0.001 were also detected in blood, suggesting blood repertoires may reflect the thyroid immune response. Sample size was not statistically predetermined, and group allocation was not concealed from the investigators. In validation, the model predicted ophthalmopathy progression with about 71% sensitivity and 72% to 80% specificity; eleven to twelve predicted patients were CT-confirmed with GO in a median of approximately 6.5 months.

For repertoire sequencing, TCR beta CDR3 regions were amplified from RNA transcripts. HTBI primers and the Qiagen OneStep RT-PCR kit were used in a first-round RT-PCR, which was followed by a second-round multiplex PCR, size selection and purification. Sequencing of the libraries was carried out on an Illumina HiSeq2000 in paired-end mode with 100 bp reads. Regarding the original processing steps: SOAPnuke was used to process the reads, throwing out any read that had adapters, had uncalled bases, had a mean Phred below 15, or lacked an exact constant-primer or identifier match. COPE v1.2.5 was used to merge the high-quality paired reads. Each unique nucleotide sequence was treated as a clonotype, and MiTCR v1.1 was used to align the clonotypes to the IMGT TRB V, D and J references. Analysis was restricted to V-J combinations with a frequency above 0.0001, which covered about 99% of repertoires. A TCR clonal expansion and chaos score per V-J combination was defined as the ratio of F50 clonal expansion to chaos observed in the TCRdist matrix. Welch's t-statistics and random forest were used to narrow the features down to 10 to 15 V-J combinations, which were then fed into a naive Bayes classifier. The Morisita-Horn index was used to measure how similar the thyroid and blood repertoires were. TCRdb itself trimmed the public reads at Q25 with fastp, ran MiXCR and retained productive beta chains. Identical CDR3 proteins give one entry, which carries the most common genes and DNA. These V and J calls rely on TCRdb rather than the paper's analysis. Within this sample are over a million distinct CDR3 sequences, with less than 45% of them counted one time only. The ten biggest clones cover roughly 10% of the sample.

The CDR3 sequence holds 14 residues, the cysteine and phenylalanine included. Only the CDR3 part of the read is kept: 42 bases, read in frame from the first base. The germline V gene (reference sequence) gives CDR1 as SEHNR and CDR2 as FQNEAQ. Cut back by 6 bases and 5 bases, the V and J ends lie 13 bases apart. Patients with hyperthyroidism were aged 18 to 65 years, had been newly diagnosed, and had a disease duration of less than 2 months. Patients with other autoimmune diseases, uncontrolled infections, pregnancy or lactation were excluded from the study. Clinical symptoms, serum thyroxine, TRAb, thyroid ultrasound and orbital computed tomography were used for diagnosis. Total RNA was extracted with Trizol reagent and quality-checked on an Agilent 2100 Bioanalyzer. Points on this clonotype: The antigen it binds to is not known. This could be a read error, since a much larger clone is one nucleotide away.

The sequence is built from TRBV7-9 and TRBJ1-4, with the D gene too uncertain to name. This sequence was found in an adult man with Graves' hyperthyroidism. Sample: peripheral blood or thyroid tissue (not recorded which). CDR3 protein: CASRLTGRNEKLFF. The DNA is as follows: TGTGCCAGCAGGTTGACCGGGCGGAATGAAAAACTGTTTTTT.